This is a list of T cell receptor beta chains from one sample in a study of blood T cell repertoires in COVID-19. The method was immunoSEQ multiplex PCR; TCRdb's version includes in-frame clones alone and lacks a portion of them. Among tens of thousands of clones, approximately 90% were seen once, and the ten largest hold about an eighth. Material for sequencing was peripheral blood. The receptors stem from a man aged 80 or over with acute or convalescent COVID-19. Each CDR3 is given with its conserved first and last residue. D genes are given only for firm matches.

TRBJ2-3	15	TRBV18	TRBD2	TGTGCCAGCTCACCCCCTAGCGGGGGCACAGATACGCAGTATTTT	CASSPPSGGTDTQYF
TRBJ2-6	19	TRBV27	TRBD1	TGTGCCAGCAGTTTGTTTGTGGGACAGGGGGCGCCTGGGGCCAACGTCCTGACTTTC	CASSLFVGQGAPGANVLTF
TRBJ2-1	13	TRBV6-2/TRBV6-3	NA	TGTGCCAGCAGTAAAGAAGACAGCACCTGGCAGTTCTTC	CASSKEDSTWQFF
TRBJ1-5	14	TRBV27	TRBD1	TGTGCCAGCGCCGGGACAGTTAGCAATCAGCCCCAGCATTTT	CASAGTVSNQPQHF
TRBJ1-4	14	TRBV5-4	NA	TGTGCCAGCAGCTTGAGGGGGGGACGTGAAAAACTGTTTTTT	CASSLRGGREKLFF
TRBJ1-2	15	TRBV5-1	TRBD1	TGCGCCAGCAGCTTGGCCGGGACAGGGATCTATGGCTACACCTTC	CASSLAGTGIYGYTF
TRBJ1-1	14	TRBV6-5	NA	TGTGCCAGCACCAAGACAAAGGTGAACACTGAAGCTTTCTTT	CASTKTKVNTEAFF
TRBJ1-5	13	TRBV12-3/TRBV12-4	NA	TGTGCCAGCAGTACAGGGAGCGGTCAGCCCCAGCATTTT	CASSTGSGQPQHF
TRBJ1-2	15	TRBV10-1	NA	TGCGCCAGCAGTCCCTCAGGGGCCCTCGGGTATGGCTACACCTTC	CASSPSGALGYGYTF
TRBJ1-4	16	TRBV15	NA	TGTGCCACCAGCAAGCCAAGGGGGAGATCAAATGAAAAACTGTTTTTT	CATSKPRGRSNEKLFF
TRBJ1-1	16	TRBV10-3	TRBD1	TGTGCCATCAGTGAGGGGTTTAGGACAGGGAGCGCTGAAGCTTTCTTT	CAISEGFRTGSAEAFF
TRBJ2-1	12	TRBV29-1	NA	TGCAGCGTTGAACCAGGGCGGAATGAGCAGTTCTTC	CSVEPGRNEQFF
TRBJ2-5	14	TRBV5-1	NA	TGCGCCAGCAGCGGAGGGGTGGTGGGAGAGACCCAGTACTTC	CASSGGVVGETQYF
TRBJ2-1	13	TRBV30	NA	TGTGCCTGGAGAGAATTCCACTCGGGTGAGCAGTTCTTC	CAWREFHSGEQFF
TRBJ2-7	14	TRBV5-1	TRBD1	TGCGCCAGCAGCTTGCAAACAGGGGGAGACGAGCAGTACTTC	CASSLQTGGDEQYF
TRBJ2-1	15	TRBV5-8	NA	TGTGCCAGCAGCTTGGACGTTAGCTCCTACAATGAGCAGTTCTTC	CASSLDVSSYNEQFF
TRBJ1-5	15	TRBV2	NA	TGTGCCAGCAGTGGGGACTCCCTTAGCAATCAGCCCCAGCATTTT	CASSGDSLSNQPQHF